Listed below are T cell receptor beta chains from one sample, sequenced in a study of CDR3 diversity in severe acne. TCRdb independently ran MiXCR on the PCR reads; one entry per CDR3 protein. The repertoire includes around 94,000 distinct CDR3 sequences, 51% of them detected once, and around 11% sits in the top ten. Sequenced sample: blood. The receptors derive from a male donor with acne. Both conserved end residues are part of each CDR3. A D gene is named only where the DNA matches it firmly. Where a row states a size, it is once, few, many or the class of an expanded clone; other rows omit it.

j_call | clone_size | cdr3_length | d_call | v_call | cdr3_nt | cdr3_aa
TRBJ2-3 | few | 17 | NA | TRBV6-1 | TGTGCCAGCAGTGAACGTGGCAGGGGGGCTAGCACAGATACGCAGTATTTT | CASSERGRGASTDTQYF
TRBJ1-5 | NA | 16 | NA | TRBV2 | TGTGCCAGCAGGACAGTACAGAGTTCTAACAATCAGCCCCAGCATTTT | CASRTVQSSNNQPQHF
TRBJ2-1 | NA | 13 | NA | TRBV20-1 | TGCAGTGCTAGAGATAGCGGCTACAATGAGCAGTTCTTC | CSARDSGYNEQFF
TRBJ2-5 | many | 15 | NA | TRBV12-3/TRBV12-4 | TGTGCCAGCAGTGACCGGGACGGTGCCTTAGAGACCCAGTACTTC | CASSDRDGALETQYF
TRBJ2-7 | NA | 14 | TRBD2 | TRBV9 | TGTGCCAGTCCCAGCGGGAGGGCGTCCTACGAGCAGTACTTC | CASPSGRASYEQYF
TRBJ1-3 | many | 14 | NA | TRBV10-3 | TGTGCCATCAGTGACAGCCTCTCTGGAAACACCATATATTTT | CAISDSLSGNTIYF
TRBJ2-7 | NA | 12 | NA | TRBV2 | TGTGCCAGCAGCCGCGGGACAGTCGAGCAGTACTTC | CASSRGTVEQYF
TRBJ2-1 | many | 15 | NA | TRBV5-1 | TGCGCCAGCAGGGCGGGTGGTACTAGCAGCAATGAGCAGTTCTTC | CASRAGGTSSNEQFF
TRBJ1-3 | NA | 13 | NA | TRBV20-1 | TGCAGTGCTAGAGGGGTAGGGGACTACACCATATATTTT | CSARGVGDYTIYF
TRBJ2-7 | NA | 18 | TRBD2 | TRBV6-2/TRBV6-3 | TGTGCCAGCAGTTCCACGGGACTAGCGGGAGTGAGCTCCTACGAGCAGTACTTC | CASSSTGLAGVSSYEQYF
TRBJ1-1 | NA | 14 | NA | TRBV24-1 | TGTGCCAGCACCACGTGGGCCGAACACACTGAAGCTTTCTTT | CASTTWAEHTEAFF
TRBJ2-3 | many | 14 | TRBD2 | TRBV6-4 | TGTGCCAGCAGTGCTAGCGGGAGCACAGATACGCAGTATTTT | CASSASGSTDTQYF
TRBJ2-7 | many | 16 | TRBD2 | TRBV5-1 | TGCGCCAGCAGCTTGGGGATCGGACTAGCGGGATACGAGCAGTACTTC | CASSLGIGLAGYEQYF
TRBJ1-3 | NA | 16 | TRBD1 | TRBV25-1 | TGTGCCAGCAGTGAATTTTGGACAGGGAAGGATGAGACCATATATTTT | CASSEFWTGKDETIYF